This T cell receptor (beta chain) is from a study of cytotoxic CD8 clonotypes in ibrutinib-treated CLL. The wider study: Specimens for response were gathered following a median roughly 13 months of therapy, spanning 6 to 36. Study results and limitations: Sampling times differed between sustained-remission and progressing patients. Before falling back toward baseline at progression, clonality had risen at the time of ibrutinib response.

The method was immunoSEQ multiplex PCR; TCRdb's version includes in-frame clones alone and lacks a portion of them. The repertoire consists of 160,000 or so clones, with around 80% occurring once and the leading ten covering roughly 4.6%. Trimming cost V 6 bases and J 4 bases; bases outside gene matches: 3. Per the germline V gene, CDR1 is SGHTA and CDR2 is FQGNSA. The CDR3 spans 15 residues. Turning to this clone: Its antigen is as yet unknown.

This chain connects TRBV7-2 to TRBJ2-3; TRBD2 aligns across 14 bases. The material sequenced was PBMCs, taken after 24 months of ibrutinib treatment. The receptor was isolated from a human donor with chronic lymphocytic leukemia. The CDR3 here is CASRGLAGGSDTQYF. The CDR3 DNA follows: TGTGCCAGCAGAGGACTAGCGGGGGGTTCAGATACGCAGTATTTT.